Each of the 24 T cell receptor beta chains below was sequenced from the same sample in a study of blood T cell repertoires in COVID-19 (dated by TCRdb to about 2020). Receptor libraries were prepared by the immunoSEQ multiplex PCR assay. What TCRdb holds here is the immuneACCESS table cut down to in-frame rearrangements. Part of the clones is not present; checked against another copy, under half of the missing clones reflect an unresolved V gene, and the others are unexplained. Counted in this sample were roughly 100,000 clones; roughly 82% of them appeared once. Around 18% of the sample goes to the ten largest clones. Sequenced sample: peripheral blood. The receptors derive from an older man with acute or convalescent COVID-19.

This clone was found a few times. V is TRBV6-2 or TRBV6-3 and J is TRBJ2-7; 8 nucleotides agree with TRBD2. Germline values: CDR1 MNHEY, CDR2 SVGEGT. There are 16 residues in the CDR3. The V segment lost 2 bases and the J segment 2 bases; nucleotides outside the gene matches: 8. For the CDR3, the DNA is TGTGCCAGCAGTTACCTCCCTAGCGGGCTACCCTACGAGCAGTACTTC. This encodes CASSYLPSGLPYEQYF.

V is TRBV2 and J is TRBJ1-6, with D possibly being TRBD1 (5 bases). The CDR3 totals 14 residues. V lost 5 bases, J lost 6 bases, and 11 bases lay in between. Germline V CDR1 and CDR2: SNHLY, FYNNEI. CDR3 sequence reads: CASSTQGSNSPLHF. The CDR3 DNA reads as TGTGCCAGCAGTACGCAGGGAAGTAATTCACCCCTCCACTTT.

This sequence joins TRBV12-5 and TRBJ2-1; D remains ambiguous. The V gene lost 2 bases and the J gene lost 8 bases, with 16 bases spanning the gap. Per germline, CDR1 LGHNT and CDR2 FRNRAP. The CDR3 consists of 15 residues. The DNA of the CDR3 is TGTGCTAGTGGTTTGTACGGTACAGCTGGGCATGAGCAGTTCTTC. It codes for CASGLYGTAGHEQFF.

V usage is TRBV5-5 and J usage is TRBJ1-5, with D unclear. Germline CDR1 is SGHKS and CDR2 is YYEKEE (reference sequence). The V and J ends lost 4 bases and 6 bases respectively, with 17 bases between them. This CDR3 is built from 15 residues. The DNA of the CDR3 is TGTGCCAGCAGCCCGTCCGGGGTGTCTAGTCAGCCCCAGCATTTT. It is translated as CASSPSGVSSQPQHF. The full variable domain, in which reference TRBV5-5 and TRBJ1-5 provide the parts outside the CDR3, is DAGVTQSPTHLIKTRGQQVTLRCSPISGHKSVSWYQQVLGQGPQFIFQYYEKEERGRGNFPDRFSARQFPNYSSELNVNALLLGDSALYLCASSPSGVSSQPQHFGDGTRLSIL.

The rearrangement links TRBV7-2 to TRBJ2-1; 8 bases match TRBD2. The CDR3 extends over 15 amino acids. V trimming: 7 bases; J trimming: 7 bases; junction bases outside the gene matches: 12. CDR1 is SGHTA and CDR2 is FQGNSA in the germline V gene. The CDR3 here is CASNFGLAPRNEQFF. CDR3 nucleotides: TGTGCCAGCAACTTCGGACTAGCTCCGAGGAATGAGCAGTTCTTC.

This chain links TRBV29-1 with TRBJ1-2; D gene uncertain. Deletions cut 4 bases from V and 6 bases from J, with 15 bases between. The CDR3 runs to 13 residues. Germline loops: CDR1 SQVTM, CDR2 ANQGSEA. The CDR3 DNA reads TGCAGCGTTGCAATGAGCTACGGGGATGGCTACACCTTC. Protein product: CSVAMSYGDGYTF.

This clone is a singleton in its sample. V and J are TRBV6-5 and TRBJ2-2; maybe TRBD2 (6 bases). This CDR3 spans 15 amino acids. Trimming left V 5 bases short and J 6 bases short, with 16 bases between. Germline V gene sequence: CDR1 MNHEY, CDR2 SVGAGI. DNA of the CDR3: TGTGCCAGCAGTCGCCGACTAGTAAATGCCGGGGAGCTGTTTTTT. Protein product: CASSRRLVNAGELFF.

J is TRBJ2-1 and V is TRBV15; 7 positions agree with TRBD1. With V trimmed by 6 bases and J by 8 bases, 7 bases remained unmatched. CDR3 length: 13 amino acids. Germline CDR1 is LNHNV and CDR2 is YYDKDF (reference sequence). The CDR3 DNA reads as TGTGCCACCAGGAGACAGGGTCGGGATGAGCAGTTCTTC. This gives the protein CATRRQGRDEQFF.

The sample holds a few counts of this clone. This CDR3 reads CASSLDNRGTEAFF. Here the CDR3 DNA reads TGTGCCAGCAGCTTAGATAACAGGGGAACTGAAGCTTTCTTT. The chain carries TRBV7-2 and TRBJ1-1, with 7 bases lining up with TRBD1. Germline lookup yields CDR1 SGHTA and CDR2 FQGNSA. The CDR3 has 14 residues. Losses at the gene ends were 1 base for V and 5 bases for J; bases not matched to a gene: 4.

The chain recombines TRBV7-2 with TRBJ1-5; 7 bases fit TRBD1. Looked up from germline, CDR1 is SGHTA and CDR2 is FQGNSA. The CDR3 runs to 16 residues. V lost 3 bases to trimming and J lost 1 base; unmatched junction nucleotides: 6. CDR3 residues: CASSLGAQGSNQPQHF. The CDR3 region has the DNA TGTGCCAGCAGCTTGGGGGCACAGGGGAGCAATCAGCCCCAGCATTTT.

The genes are TRBV24-1 and TRBJ2-2; D is unclear. This CDR3 is built from 13 residues. Germline V lookup: CDR1 KGHDR, CDR2 SFDVKD. V dropped 1 base and J dropped 7 bases, with 6 bases sitting between them. CDR3 coding DNA: TGTGCCACCAGTGATTTAATCGGCGGGGAGCTGTTTTTT. Protein: CATSDLIGGELFF.

A few counts support this clone. The gene calls are TRBV6-4 and TRBJ1-5, with D unresolved. Deletions cut 11 bases from V and 0 bases from J, with 20 bases between. CDR3 length: 16 residues. Germline-derived CDR1 and CDR2 are MRHNA and SNTAGT. CDR3 in DNA: TGTGCCTTCCAGCCGTCCGAGGACTATAGCAATCAGCCCCAGCATTTT. Translated, it gives CAFQPSEDYSNQPQHF.

The J gene is TRBJ1-1, the V gene TRBV14; a possible D gene is TRBD1 (6 bases). The CDR3 extends over 17 amino acids. V lost 3 bases to trimming and J lost 3 bases, with 20 bases between them. Germline loops: CDR1 SGHDN, CDR2 FVKESK. The DNA of the CDR3 is TGTGCCAGCAGCCATCGGGCCAGGGGTGGAGTGTACACTGAAGCTTTCTTT. Translating gives CASSHRARGGVYTEAFF.

The chain recombines TRBV6-5 with TRBJ1-5, with D possibly matching TRBD1 (5 bases). This CDR3 has 14 residues. Germline CDR1 MNHEY, CDR2 SVGAGI. Trimming cost V 6 bases and J 2 bases, with 11 bases left between them. The CDR3 DNA sequence: TGTGCCAGCAGGGCAGGGCCCGGCAATCAGCCCCAGCATTTT. It codes for CASRAGPGNQPQHF.

In DNA, the CDR3 is TGTGCCAGCAGCTTAGGGGACACCCGTAACACTGAAGCTTTCTTT. As protein: CASSLGDTRNTEAFF. The chain joins TRBV11-2 to TRBJ1-1; possible D gene TRBD1, 6 bases. CDR1 SGHAT and CDR2 FQNNGV come from the germline V gene. Trimming took 1 base from V and 2 from J, leaving 11 bases between them. The CDR3 sequence is 15 residues long. The full variable domain, its missing parts supplied by reference TRBV11-2 and TRBJ1-1, is EAGVAQSPRYKIIEKRQSVAFWCNPISGHATLYWYQQILGQGPKLLIQFQNNGVVDDSQLPKDRFSAERLKGVDSTLKIQPAKLEDSAVYLCASSLGDTRNTEAFFGQGTRLTVV.

V gene TRBV9 combines with J gene TRBJ2-1, with TRBD2 matching over 10 bases. The CDR3 runs to 16 residues. Trimming took 3 bases from V and 5 from J; bases not matched to a gene: 8. Germline CDR1 reads SGDLS; CDR2 reads YYNGEE. CDR3 sequence: CASSASGLAIDNEQFF. For the CDR3, the DNA is TGTGCCAGCAGCGCTTCGGGACTAGCGATCGACAATGAGCAGTTCTTC.

V usage is TRBV14 and J usage is TRBJ1-6; TRBD1 matches 9 bases. V was pared by 1 base and J by 7 bases, with 2 bases of the junction left unmatched. Germline assignment: CDR1 SGHDN and CDR2 FVKESK. The CDR3 sequence is 15 residues long. The CDR3 DNA sequence: TGTGCCAGCAGCCAAGCCACAGGGGGCAATTCACCCCTCCACTTT. As protein: CASSQATGGNSPLHF.

The rearrangement joins TRBV27 to TRBJ1-1; D gene unclear. The CDR3 length is 15 residues. Per germline, CDR1 MNHEY and CDR2 SMNVEV (reference sequence). V gave up 3 bases and J gave up 3 bases, with 14 bases separating them. The CDR3 nucleotides read TGTGCCAGCAGTTTTCAGTATTCGATGGACACTGAAGCTTTCTTT. Translation gives CASSFQYSMDTEAFF.

This clone showed up just once. The chain links TRBV4-3 to TRBJ2-2; 7 bases align to TRBD2. This CDR3 has 15 amino acids. The V gene's germline CDR1 is LGHNA and CDR2 YSLEER. The V segment lost 3 bases and the J segment 3 bases; nucleotides outside the gene matches: 4. The CDR3 protein is CASSHQRGYTGELFF. The CDR3 DNA reads as TGCGCCAGCAGCCACCAGCGGGGATACACCGGGGAGCTGTTTTTT.

The chain uses TRBV7-9 and TRBJ1-3, with D perhaps TRBD1 (6 bases). The CDR3 has 15 amino acids. The V end was cut by 3 bases, the J end by 4 bases, with 13 bases between. The germline gives CDR1 SEHNR, CDR2 FQNEAQ (reference sequence). CDR3 protein: CASSFNTGSGNTIYF. The DNA of the CDR3 is TGTGCCAGCAGCTTTAACACAGGGTCCGGAAACACCATATATTTT.

V gene TRBV7-2 combines with J gene TRBJ2-7; 8 bases map to TRBD2. CDR3 length: 17 amino acids. From germline, CDR1 is SGHTA and CDR2 FQGNSA. J gave up 5 bases and V 1 base, and 13 bases lay outside the gene matches. The CDR3 sequence is CASSLGLGGRIGDEQYF. In DNA form, the CDR3 reads TGTGCCAGCAGCTTAGGTCTCGGCGGGAGGATCGGTGACGAGCAGTACTTC.

V gene TRBV28 combines with J gene TRBJ2-2; D is perhaps TRBD1 (6 bases). The CDR3 has 14 amino acids. Germline V gene lookup returns CDR1 MDHEN and CDR2 SYDVKM. V was cut by 7 bases and J by 1 base, with 10 bases left in between. The CDR3 coding sequence is TGTGCCAGCACCCGAGGGGGGAACACCGGGGAGCTGTTTTTT. This gives the protein CASTRGGNTGELFF.

This chain links TRBV27 with TRBJ2-1; maybe TRBD2 (6 bases). Deletions cut 0 bases from V and 2 bases from J, with 8 bases between. Germline V gene lookup returns CDR1 MNHEY and CDR2 SMNVEV (reference sequence). The CDR3 runs to 15 residues. CDR3 sequence (DNA): TGTGCCAGCAGTTTATCGGGCGGGGCCTACAATGAGCAGTTCTTC. This translates into CASSLSGGAYNEQFF.

The chain uses TRBV28 and TRBJ2-3; the D is unclear. The V gene lost 6 bases and the J gene lost 6 bases, with 13 bases spanning the gap. Germline V gene data show CDR1 as MDHEN and CDR2 as SYDVKM. The CDR3 contains 13 residues. As DNA, the CDR3 is TGTGCCAGCAGCACGAACGCCGGGGATACGCAGTATTTT. Protein: CASSTNAGDTQYF.